This TCR beta chain was retrieved from a study of T cells in Graves' hyperthyroidism and ophthalmopathy (dated by TCRdb to the late 2010s). About the full investigation: Peripheral blood was collected at initial diagnosis, before any treatment. A discovery cohort of about 95 patients, roughly 43 with Graves' ophthalmopathy and 57 with stable Graves' hyperthyroidism, was used to find distinguishing TCR V-J signatures. Whether ophthalmopathy could be predicted prospectively was tested in an independent validation cohort made up of roughly 19 hyperthyroidism patients plus 17 patients who later progressed to ophthalmopathy. The 100 or so discovery patients were divided at random into training and test sets in a 7:3 ratio. In addition, the study compared T-cell repertoires in thyroid tissue and in blood from about six Graves' hyperthyroidism patients. Once sampling was done, hyperthyroidism patients were given methimazole at a starting dose of 30 mg daily, whereas ophthalmopathy patients were given high-dose intravenous methylprednisolone. According to the paper, TCR Vbeta CDR3 sequencing was carried out on 135 peripheral blood samples, which came from some 41 ophthalmopathy, about 75 hyperthyroidism and 17 progressor patients.

The table lists this clonotype with many counts. No antigen is known for it. Base qualities are not recorded, but no much larger clone differs from it by a single base. Ophthalmopathy patients had moderately to severely active disease, Clinical Activity Score of at least 3, NOSPECS grade of at least 4, and duration under 3 months. The study excluded patients with uncontrolled infections, other autoimmune diseases, pregnancy or lactation. Diagnoses were established on the basis of clinical symptoms, serum thyroxine and TRAb, thyroid ultrasound, and orbital computed tomography. PBMCs were separated from under 11 ml of fresh peripheral blood using Ficoll-Paque density gradient centrifugation. Trizol reagent was used to extract total RNA, and RNA quality was then checked on an Agilent 2100 Bioanalyzer. TCR beta CDR3 regions were amplified from RNA transcripts. The TCR CDR3 was subjected to a first round of RT-PCR using the HTBI primer set and the Qiagen OneStep RT-PCR kit. The libraries were constructed in a second round of multiplex PCR and then size-selected and purified. The libraries were sequenced on an Illumina HiSeq2000 using paired-end 100 bp reads. As for the original processing: SOAPnuke was used to process the raw data, removing reads that contained adapters or uncalled bases, had a mean Phred below 15, or lacked an exact match to the constant primer or identifier. High-quality paired reads were merged using COPE v1.2.5, and each unique nucleotide sequence was defined as a clonotype. Clonotypes were aligned to IMGT TRBV, TRBD and TRBJ reference segments using MiTCR v1.1. The analysis included only V-J combinations with a frequency above 0.0001, which together covered 99% to 99.2% of the repertoires. The TCS score was defined as the ratio of F50 (clonal expansion) to E x V (chaos), calculated using BLOSUM62-based TCRdist between CDR3 peptides within each V-J. Welch's t-statistics and random forest reduced around 520 V-J features to fewer than 15, which were used in a naive Bayes classifier (R e1071). TCRdb reran the public reads through fastp at Q25 and MiXCR, keeping productive beta chains. Every distinct CDR3 protein forms one entry, paired with its most common genes and DNA. For this entry, the V and J calls and clone size follow TCRdb and not the study's own pipeline. Within this sample are roughly 250,000 distinct CDR3 sequences, with 20% to 25% of them counted one time only. Of the sample, about 60% is held by the ten largest clones.

Beyond this particular receptor, the publication reports: Most expanded thyroid clonotypes (frequency above 0.001) were also detected in blood, a finding suggesting that blood repertoires may reflect thyroid immune responses. In validation, progression to ophthalmopathy was predicted by the model with 55% to 71% sensitivity and roughly 72% specificity, a median of roughly 6.4 months before onset. No statistical method was used to set the sample size in advance, and investigators knew the group allocation. In cross-validation, a model built on a 13 V-J signature told ophthalmopathy apart from stable hyperthyroidism with 85% to 90% sensitivity and around 81% specificity, and in testing the same model reached 80%/75%.

Between the V and J ends, shortened by 7 bases and 5 bases respectively, the junction contains 3 bases. The germline V gene gives CDR1 as MNHNS and CDR2 as SASEGT. The CDR3 holds 10 amino acids from the cysteine to the phenylalanine. Of all the DNA, just the CDR3 is kept, 30 bases in frame from base 1. The chain is encoded by TRBV6-1 joined to TRBJ1-5; the D gene lacks a confident call. Sample: blood. This clonotype was obtained from a man in his thirties or forties with Graves' ophthalmopathy. The DNA reads as follows: TGTGCCAGCAATCATCAGCCCCAGCATTTT. This codes for CASNHQPQHF.